This paragraph covers one T cell receptor beta chain sequence. The antigen is unknown. The data originate from a study of shared clonotypes between healthy human individuals. At the level of the study: There were three CD4 naive, three CD4 memory, two CD8 naive and one CD8 memory plates per donor.

General observations from the study: Sorted-subset sequencing was shown by rarefaction to be incomplete despite large depth.

The CDR3 runs 16 residues. V trimming: 3 bases; J trimming: 7 bases; junction bases outside the gene matches: 11. CDR1 and CDR2 from the germline V gene are SGHRS and YFSETQ. The repertoire was sequenced with immunoSEQ multiplex PCR; TCRdb's copy has only in-frame clones and lacks some. The sample comprises millions of clones, 95% of which are singletons, and about 0.13% rests with the top ten. This TCR was sampled from a man aged 18 to 29 in good health. The V and J genes are TRBV5-1 and TRBJ1-2; 11 nucleotides line up with TRBD1. The sample comprised naive CD4+ T cells sorted from blood. Subset given: CD45RA+ positively selected. The CDR3 is CASSSGQGAEFAGYTF. The CDR3 DNA reads as TGCGCCAGCAGCTCTGGACAGGGGGCGGAATTCGCTGGCTACACCTTC.